The 4 T cell receptor beta chains in this list originate from one sample, sequenced in a study of cytomegalovirus exposure and HLA in healthy donors. Here immunoSEQ multiplex PCR was the method, and the copy in TCRdb shows in-frame clones only, minus some. The profile shows 65,000 to 70,000 clones, around 93% of them singletons. The sample was PBMCs. The receptors derive from a man aged 18-30 years in good health and CMV-seronegative.

The chain combines TRBV4-2 with TRBJ1-5; TRBD1 is a possible D gene (6 bases). V shed 2 bases and J shed 3 bases, with 11 bases lying between them. The germline gives CDR1 LGHNA, CDR2 YNFKEQ. This CDR3 comprises 15 residues. Here the CDR3 reads CASSQTGQNNQPQHF. CDR3 sequence (DNA): TGTGCCAGCAGCCAAACAGGACAGAACAATCAGCCCCAGCATTTT.

This chain links TRBV27 with TRBJ2-5; TRBD2 agrees at 9 bases. This CDR3 has 13 amino acids. V trimming: 8 bases; J trimming: 5 bases; junction bases outside the gene matches: 6. The germline CDR1 and CDR2 sequences are MNHEY and SMNVEV (reference sequence). The CDR3 bases are TGTGCCAGCCAAGCGGGAGGTGGGGAGACCCAGTACTTC. It codes for CASQAGGGETQYF.

The genes are TRBV9 and TRBJ2-1, with 8 positions matching TRBD2. Germline V gene lookup returns CDR1 SGDLS and CDR2 YYNGEE. V dropped 3 bases and J dropped 7; count of bases not matched to a gene: 12. The CDR3 extends over 16 amino acids. The CDR3 protein is CASSALAGMNRNEQFF. The CDR3, as DNA: TGTGCCAGCAGCGCGTTAGCGGGAATGAATAGAAATGAGCAGTTCTTC.

The chain is built from TRBV4-1 and TRBJ1-5; D remains ambiguous. This CDR3 region has 13 residues. Germline-derived CDR1 and CDR2 are MGHRA and YSYEKL. Trimming left V 3 bases short and J 8 bases short, with 11 bases between. For the CDR3, the DNA is TGCGCCAGCAGCCAGACAAGTGAAGAGCCCCAGCATTTT. It is translated as CASSQTSEEPQHF.